The 22 T cell receptor beta chains below were found in one sample sequenced in a study of Graves' ophthalmopathy and Graves' hyperthyroidism. The authors amplified TCR beta CDR3 regions, and they did so from RNA transcripts for repertoire sequencing. Scientists carried out first-round RT-PCR using HTBI primers and then a second-round multiplex PCR. A single record per CDR3 protein comes from TCRdb applying MiXCR to the multiplex PCR reads. Of 150,000 to 200,000 distinct CDR3 sequences listed, around 39% are singletons. The source material was peripheral blood. Receptor source: a man aged 25-45 years with Graves' ophthalmopathy.

V gene TRBV30 combines with J gene TRBJ1-2; 7 nucleotides line up with TRBD1. V shed 3 bases and J 4 bases; nucleotides not matched to a gene: 11. Germline V gene sequence: CDR1 GTSNPN, CDR2 SVGIG (reference sequence). CDR3 length: 15 residues. This CDR3 is CAWRDRLRLSYGYTF. The CDR3 DNA sequence: TGTGCCTGGAGGGACAGGCTGCGGCTTTCCTATGGCTACACCTTC.

This clonotype was observed at least ten times. The DNA of the CDR3 is TGTGCCACCAGTGATGGGACACGGACCTACGAGCAGTACTTC. Amino acid sequence: CATSDGTRTYEQYF. J is TRBJ2-7 and V is TRBV24-1, with D perhaps matching TRBD1 (6 bases). Trimming took off 3 bases at V and 2 bases at J, with 10 bases between the two ends. Looked up from germline, CDR1 is KGHDR and CDR2 is SFDVKD. This CDR3 spans 14 amino acids.

This clonotype showed up many times. The chain couples TRBV3-1 to TRBJ2-2; possible D gene TRBD2, 6 bases. Germline assignment: CDR1 LGHDT and CDR2 YNNKEL (reference sequence). Trimming pared 3 bases from V and 0 bases from J, leaving 17 bases between. The CDR3 has 18 amino acids. The CDR3 DNA follows: TGTGCCAGCAGCCAGCGGGGCTGGGGAGGATCGAACACCGGGGAGCTGTTTTTT. Translating gives CASSQRGWGGSNTGELFF.

This clonotype was counted many times. J is TRBJ1-6 and V is TRBV9; 9 bases align to TRBD1. Trimming cost V 1 base and J 7 bases; bases outside gene matches: 3. The germline gives CDR1 SGDLS, CDR2 YYNGEE. CDR3 length: 15 residues. The CDR3 nucleotides read TGTGCCAGCAGCGTAAGGACAGGGGACAATTCACCCCTCCACTTT. Protein product: CASSVRTGDNSPLHF.

The chain couples TRBV27 to TRBJ2-7; possibly TRBD1 for D (5 bases). Looked up from germline, CDR1 is MNHEY and CDR2 is SMNVEV (reference sequence). Trimming removed 2 bases from V and 3 bases from J, with 11 bases in between. This CDR3 region has 14 residues. The CDR3 loop is CASSLRQFDYEQYF. CDR3 DNA sequence: TGTGCCAGCAGTTTACGACAGTTCGACTACGAGCAGTACTTC.

This chain joins TRBV5-1 and TRBJ2-5; D is unresolved. The CDR3 sequence is 13 residues long. Germline V gene sequence: CDR1 SGHRS, CDR2 YFSETQ. V dropped 3 bases and J dropped 4 bases, with 10 bases sitting between them. DNA of the CDR3: TGCGCCAGCAGCTCAGCGACCAGAGAGACCCAGTACTTC. It is translated as CASSSATRETQYF.

This clonotype showed up just a few times. The CDR3 here is CASSPFYTEAFF. The CDR3 nucleotides are TGTGCCAGCAGTCCGTTTTACACTGAAGCTTTCTTT. This sequence joins TRBV28 and TRBJ1-1; no clear D gene. This CDR3 is 12 amino acids long. Germline V gene data show CDR1 as MDHEN and CDR2 as SYDVKM. With 5 bases removed from V and 3 bases from J, the gap between germline ends came to 7 bases.

This clonotype was observed a few times. The chain employs TRBV28 and TRBJ2-5; 10 bases are shared with TRBD2. V lost 10 bases, J lost 4 bases, and 6 bases stayed unmatched. CDR1 and CDR2 (germline): MDHEN, SYDVKM. CDR3 length: 13 residues. CDR3 nucleotides: TGTGCCAACTCAGCGGGAGGGACAGAGACCCAGTACTTC. It yields the protein CANSAGGTETQYF.

This clonotype was counted many times. The V call is TRBV30, the J call TRBJ2-2, with 9 positions matching TRBD1. There are 14 residues in the CDR3. J gave up 3 bases and V 3 bases, and 2 bases lay outside the gene matches. CDR1 and CDR2 from the germline V gene are GTSNPN and SVGIG (reference sequence). The CDR3 region is CAWRDRGDTGELFF. The CDR3 DNA reads TGTGCCTGGAGAGACAGGGGGGACACCGGGGAGCTGTTTTTT.

This clonotype was detected many times. J is TRBJ2-5 and V is TRBV20-1; 8 bases are shared with TRBD2. This CDR3 is built from 16 residues. Losses at the gene ends were 4 bases for V and 1 base for J; bases not matched to a gene: 11. Germline CDR1 reads DFQATT; CDR2 reads SNEGSKA (reference sequence). CDR3 coding DNA: TGCAGTGCTATGGGGGGTCGGGGGGGAATCCAAGAGACCCAGTACTTC. Amino acids: CSAMGGRGGIQETQYF.

This clonotype was seen ten or more times. The V gene is TRBV27, the J gene TRBJ2-2, with D possibly matching TRBD2 (5 bases). Germline V lookup: CDR1 MNHEY, CDR2 SMNVEV (reference sequence). Deletions cut 5 bases from V and 2 bases from J, with 12 bases between. There are 15 residues in the CDR3. CDR3 sequence (DNA): TGTGCCAGCAGTAGTAGTAGCGTTAACACCGGGGAGCTGTTTTTT. Residues: CASSSSSVNTGELFF.

The chain recombines TRBV4-2 with TRBJ1-5; D remains unclear. Trimming pared 0 bases from V and 5 bases from J, leaving 14 bases between. CDR3 size: 16 residues. CDR1 is LGHNA and CDR2 is YNFKEQ in the germline V gene. The CDR3 nucleotides read TGTGCCAGCAGCCAAGATTTTGGAGGGATCGATCAGCCCCAGCATTTT. This sequence encodes CASSQDFGGIDQPQHF.

This clonotype occurred a few times. The chain carries TRBV15 and TRBJ1-1, with D possibly being TRBD1 (5 bases). Trimming removed 3 bases from V and 3 bases from J, with 17 bases in between. Looked up from germline, CDR1 is LNHNV and CDR2 is YYDKDF (reference sequence). The CDR3 consists of 16 residues. This CDR3 is CATSSSRASLDTEAFF. CDR3 DNA sequence: TGTGCCACCAGCAGTTCCAGGGCCTCCCTGGACACTGAAGCTTTCTTT.

This clonotype was recorded many times. The J gene is TRBJ1-5, the V gene TRBV28; the D gene is possibly TRBD1 (5 bases). Trimming took off 2 bases at V and 3 bases at J, with 17 bases between the two ends. In germline, CDR1 is MDHEN, CDR2 SYDVKM. The CDR3 has 17 amino acids. In DNA, the CDR3 is TGTGCCAGCAGTTTACCCCAACTGACAGAGACCAATCAGCCCCAGCATTTT. Translating gives CASSLPQLTETNQPQHF. Filled out from reference TRBV28 and TRBJ1-5, the complete variable domain reads DVKVTQSSRYLVKRTGEKVFLECVQDMDHENMFWYRQDPGLGLRLIYFSYDVKMKEKGDIPEGYSVSREKKERFSLILESASTNQTSMYLCASSLPQLTETNQPQHFGDGTRLSIL.

This clonotype was seen many times. The chain has TRBV6-1 and TRBJ1-2; D is possibly TRBD1 (5 bases). V dropped 6 bases and J dropped 7 bases, with 21 bases sitting between them. CDR1 and CDR2 from the germline V gene are MNHNS and SASEGT. The CDR3 consists of 15 residues. The CDR3 here is CASSQTRRGTGGYTF. The CDR3 bases are TGTGCCAGCAGCCAGACCCGGAGGGGCACAGGTGGCTACACCTTC.

This clonotype occurred many times. This rearrangement joins TRBV27 to TRBJ2-7; TRBD1 aligns across 9 bases. CDR3 size: 16 residues. Germline CDR1 is MNHEY and CDR2 is SMNVEV (reference sequence). V shed 8 bases, J shed 0 bases, and the junction held 11 bases outside the gene matches. The chain's CDR3 is CASRDRAFQGSYEQYF. The DNA of the CDR3 is TGTGCCAGCCGGGACAGGGCTTTTCAGGGCTCCTACGAGCAGTACTTC.

J is TRBJ2-5 and V is TRBV6-2 or TRBV6-3; no firm D call. The CDR3 is 14 residues long. Looked up from germline, CDR1 is MNHEY and CDR2 is SVGEGT. V lost 5 bases and J 2 bases, leaving 12 bases between the germline ends. CDR3 residues: CASSARWRQETQYF. The DNA of the CDR3 is TGTGCCAGCAGTGCCCGGTGGCGGCAAGAGACCCAGTACTTC.

The chain recombines TRBV6-1 with TRBJ1-2; 7 positions match TRBD1. The V and J ends lost 3 bases and 2 bases, in that order; junction bases with no gene match: 0. CDR1 MNHNS and CDR2 SASEGT come from the germline V gene. CDR3 length equals 13 residues. The CDR3 is CASSDRGNYGYTF. In DNA, the CDR3 is TGTGCCAGCAGTGACAGGGGGAACTATGGCTACACCTTC.

As for this clonotype: No conserved phenylalanine or tryptophan is present at the end of the CDR3, so a read error is the likely explanation. The DNA is left out, because the CDR3 cannot be placed on it with certainty; the CDR3 is given as TCRdb lists it. The V call is TRBV24-1, the J call TRBJ2-7; the D call TRBD2 from the table was never checked on the DNA. From its first to its last residue, the CDR3 has 8 amino acids. From germline, CDR1 is KGHDR and CDR2 SFDVKD. The chain's CDR3 is CATSPGTS.

This clonotype appeared many times. The chain joins TRBV19 to TRBJ2-7; maybe TRBD1 (6 bases). Germline CDR1 and CDR2: LNHDA and SQIVND (reference sequence). There are 15 residues in the CDR3. V lost 5 bases, J lost 0 bases, and 14 bases lay in between. This chain's CDR3 is CASSAGEGDSYEQYF. DNA of the CDR3: TGTGCCAGTAGTGCAGGGGAAGGGGACTCCTACGAGCAGTACTTC. The full variable domain, rest sourced from reference TRBV19 and TRBJ2-7, is DGGITQSPKYLFRKEGQNVTLSCEQNLNHDAMYWYRQDPGQGLRLIYYSQIVNDFQKGDIAEGYSVSREKKESFPLTVTSAQKNPTAFYLCASSAGEGDSYEQYFGPGTRLTVT.

This clonotype was observed many times. The chain has TRBV19 and TRBJ2-7; 7 bases align to TRBD2. The V and J ends lost 3 bases and 3 bases, in that order; junction bases with no gene match: 14. CDR3 length: 17 amino acids. Germline V gene sequence: CDR1 LNHDA, CDR2 SQIVND (reference sequence). The CDR3 protein is CASSIALARDYDYEQYF. CDR3 coding DNA: TGTGCCAGTAGTATCGCATTGGCCAGGGACTATGACTACGAGCAGTACTTC.

This clonotype was seen at least ten times. The rearrangement uses TRBV12-3 or TRBV12-4 and TRBJ1-2; the match to TRBD1 covers 9 bases. V trimming: 4 bases; J trimming: 3 bases; junction bases outside the gene matches: 6. The CDR3 loop spans 15 amino acids. Here the CDR3 reads CASSYTGGADYGYTF. CDR3 in DNA: TGTGCCAGCAGTTACACAGGGGGCGCGGACTATGGCTACACCTTC.